Listed here are 23 T cell receptor beta chains from one sample, sequenced in a study of shared clonotypes between healthy human individuals. The repertoire was sequenced with immunoSEQ multiplex PCR; TCRdb's copy has only in-frame clones and lacks some. The data show roughly 300,000 clones, roughly 91% seen once. Material for sequencing was memory CD8+ T cells sorted from blood. Subset reported: CD45RO+ cells pooled with CCR7-negative TemRA cells. Receptors originate from a man between 18 and 29 years old in good health.

CDR3 sequence reads: CASSLSRGGYEQYF. The CDR3 DNA reads TGTGCCAGCAGTTTATCGCGTGGGGGTTACGAGCAGTACTTC. The chain recombines TRBV27 with TRBJ2-7; tentatively, D is TRBD1 or TRBD2 (5 bases each). Trimming stripped 0 bases from V and 4 bases from J, with 10 bases between. This CDR3 contains 14 residues. CDR1 and CDR2 (germline): MNHEY, SMNVEV (reference sequence).

The V gene is TRBV7-9, the J gene TRBJ1-3; D is perhaps TRBD1 (5 bases). This CDR3 region has 12 residues. Germline V lookup: CDR1 SEHNR, CDR2 FQNEAQ (reference sequence). Trimming removed 10 bases from V and 8 bases from J, with 15 bases in between. The CDR3 spells CAIPGTRDTIYF. CDR3 coding DNA: TGTGCCATACCGGGGACTCGGGACACCATATATTTT.

This clone was seen more than once but under ten times. The rearrangement uses TRBV4-2 and TRBJ1-2; 8 bases align to TRBD1. The CDR3 contains 15 residues. Per the germline V gene, CDR1 is LGHNA and CDR2 is YNFKEQ. V shed 3 bases and J 4 bases; nucleotides not matched to a gene: 7. CDR3 protein: CASSQDRETFYGYTF. CDR3 DNA: TGTGCCAGCAGCCAGGACAGGGAAACCTTCTATGGCTACACCTTC.

The V gene is TRBV7-6, the J gene TRBJ2-2, with TRBD2 identical over 12 bases. The V gene's germline CDR1 is SGHVS and CDR2 FNYEAQ. The J segment lost 10 bases and the V segment lost 5 bases, leaving 11 bases of the junction unmatched. This CDR3 spans 16 amino acids. The CDR3 region has the DNA TGTGCCAGCAGCCGAACCCTAGCGGGGGGGCCGAAGGAGCTGTTTTTT. Its translation: CASSRTLAGGPKELFF.

This clone has only one observation. This chain uses TRBV4-1 with TRBJ2-1; TRBD2 matches at 10 bases. The CDR3 sequence is 16 residues long. The germline gives CDR1 MGHRA, CDR2 YSYEKL. V dropped 4 bases and J dropped 5; count of bases not matched to a gene: 8. CDR3 amino acids: CASSPSGGFYDNEQFF. DNA for the CDR3: TGCGCCAGCAGCCCTAGCGGGGGCTTCTACGACAATGAGCAGTTCTTC.

The rearrangement joins TRBV7-2 to TRBJ2-1; 7 positions match TRBD2. Germline V gene sequence: CDR1 SGHTA, CDR2 FQGNSA. The ends lost 3 bases at V and 4 bases at J; junction bases unmatched: 0. This CDR3 region has 13 residues. CDR3 DNA sequence: TGTGCCAGCAGCTTCGGGGGGTACAATGAGCAGTTCTTC. Translation: CASSFGGYNEQFF.

The chain links TRBV28 to TRBJ1-4, with TRBD1 matching over 7 bases. Looked up from germline, CDR1 is MDHEN and CDR2 is SYDVKM. Unmatched junction bases numbered 6, after V lost 5 bases and J lost 0 bases. This CDR3 comprises 16 residues. CDR3 nucleotide sequence: TGTGCCAGCAGTGCGGGACAGACTGCAACTAATGAAAAACTGTTTTTT. Its translation: CASSAGQTATNEKLFF.

CDR3 sequence (DNA): TGTGCCAGTAGTATTGCCGGGACAGGGGTATTACAGTATAATTCACCCCTCCACTTT. Protein product: CASSIAGTGVLQYNSPLHF. The rearrangement uses TRBV19 and TRBJ1-6; TRBD1 aligns across 10 bases. This CDR3 has 19 residues. Germline CDR1 reads LNHDA; CDR2 reads SQIVND (reference sequence). J gave up 4 bases and V 3 bases, and 12 bases lay outside the gene matches. The complete variable domain, with remaining parts taken from reference TRBV19 and TRBJ1-6, reads DGGITQSPKYLFRKEGQNVTLSCEQNLNHDAMYWYRQDPGQGLRLIYYSQIVNDFQKGDIAEGYSVSREKKESFPLTVTSAQKNPTAFYLCASSIAGTGVLQYNSPLHFGNGTRLTVT.

The V call is TRBV27, the J call TRBJ2-7; D is unresolved. V was clipped by 5 bases and J by 3 bases, with 14 bases between them. The CDR3 spans 14 residues. The V gene's germline CDR1 is MNHEY and CDR2 SMNVEV (reference sequence). CDR3 sequence (DNA): TGTGCCAGCAGTATGACTGGGTCGGGCTACGAGCAGTACTTC. It translates to CASSMTGSGYEQYF.

This clone was picked up one time. The chain employs TRBV25-1 and TRBJ2-1; 9 positions agree with TRBD2. The germline V gene has CDR1 MGHDK and CDR2 SYGVNS. The length of the CDR3 is 16 residues. Unmatched junction bases numbered 7, after V lost 3 bases and J lost 4 bases. The CDR3: CASSDPQRGDYNEQFF. The CDR3 DNA is TGTGCCAGCAGTGACCCCCAGCGGGGGGATTACAATGAGCAGTTCTTC.

The chain couples TRBV7-2 to TRBJ2-1, with D perhaps TRBD1 (5 bases). The V end lost 11 bases, the J end lost 0 bases, and 11 bases lay between the germline ends. The length of the CDR3 is 13 residues. Germline CDR1 reads SGHTA; CDR2 reads FQGNSA. The chain's CDR3 is CAGRQRSYNEQFF. The CDR3 DNA reads as TGTGCCGGTCGACAGCGCTCCTACAATGAGCAGTTCTTC.

The V call is TRBV28, the J call TRBJ1-2, with D tentatively TRBD1 (6 bases). CDR3 length equals 17 residues. CDR1 is MDHEN and CDR2 is SYDVKM in the germline V gene. The V gene lost 3 bases and the J gene lost 2 bases, with 19 bases spanning the gap. The CDR3 spells CASSFLNRVIKNYGYTF. DNA for the CDR3: TGTGCCAGCAGTTTTCTTAACAGGGTAATCAAGAACTATGGCTACACCTTC.

The J gene is TRBJ2-7, the V gene TRBV6-1, with TRBD1 matching 7 bases. The CDR3 is made up of 14 amino acids. Per germline, CDR1 MNHNS and CDR2 SASEGT. Germline trimming cut 6 bases from V and 2 bases from J; bases unmatched to any gene: 7. The chain's CDR3 is CASSPGTAPYEQYF. In DNA, the CDR3 is TGTGCCAGCAGCCCAGGGACAGCCCCCTACGAGCAGTACTTC.

Of note for this clone: The junction does not match germline at one end; this may be a read error. In DNA, the CDR3 is TGTGCTAGCAGCCCCCGGCCTACTGGGGCCAACGTCCTGACTTTC. Translated: CASSPRPTGANVLTF. The chain links TRBV7-7 to TRBJ2-6; unclear D gene. Per germline, CDR1 SSHAT and CDR2 FNYEAQ (reference sequence). This CDR3 contains 15 residues. Drawing the rest from reference TRBV7-7 and TRBJ2-6, the complete variable domain is GAGVSQSPRYKVTKRGQDVTLRCDPISSHATLYWYQQALGQGPEFLTYFNYEAQPDKSGLPSDRFSAERPEGSISTLTIQRTEQRDSAMYRCASSPRPTGANVLTFGAGSRLTVL.

The rearrangement links TRBV27 to TRBJ2-3; perhaps TRBD2 as D (5 bases). The germline V gene has CDR1 MNHEY and CDR2 SMNVEV (reference sequence). Deletions cut 2 bases from V and 2 bases from J, with 11 bases between. The CDR3 spans 15 residues. The CDR3 loop reads CASSLMDSITDTQYF. The CDR3 DNA is TGTGCCAGCAGTTTAATGGACTCGATCACAGATACGCAGTATTTT.

The rearrangement uses TRBV10-3 and TRBJ1-2, with 7 bases identical to TRBD1. V lost 5 bases, J lost 5 bases, and 8 bases stayed unmatched. Germline V lookup: CDR1 ENHRY, CDR2 SYGVKD. The CDR3 has 14 amino acids. Here the CDR3 DNA reads TGTGCCATCAGTCCGACAGGGAGTCGGTATGGCTACACCTTC. Translating it yields CAISPTGSRYGYTF.

The chain is built from TRBV30 and TRBJ1-2; no definite D call. Germline loops: CDR1 GTSNPN, CDR2 SVGIG (reference sequence). This CDR3 is built from 18 residues. V lost 1 base, J lost 0 bases, and 21 bases lay in between. As DNA, the CDR3 is TGTGCCTGGAGTGGGGAAAACTGGTCTCCCCTTGCTAACTATGGCTACACCTTC. Translation: CAWSGENWSPLANYGYTF.

In DNA, the CDR3 is TGTGCCAGCAATAACGGGGCAGATGGAGGCTACACCTTC. This gives the protein CASNNGADGGYTF. V usage is TRBV6-1 and J usage is TRBJ1-2; weak D call: TRBD1 (5 bases). Trimming shortened V by 7 bases and J by 8 bases, and 17 bases separated the two germline ends. Germline V lookup: CDR1 MNHNS, CDR2 SASEGT. The CDR3 covers 13 residues.

In this sample, this clone turned up a few times. The rearrangement joins TRBV29-1 to TRBJ2-7; D remains unclear. The V gene lost 2 bases and the J gene lost 2 bases, with 13 bases spanning the gap. The CDR3 spans 14 residues. CDR1 SQVTM and CDR2 ANQGSEA come from the germline V gene. The CDR3 region is CSVELAERPYEQYF. The CDR3 region has the DNA TGCAGCGTTGAACTGGCCGAACGGCCCTACGAGCAGTACTTC.

This chain joins TRBV4-1 and TRBJ2-7; the match to TRBD2 covers 11 bases. V trimming: 1 base; J trimming: 0 bases; junction bases outside the gene matches: 5. Germline V CDR1 and CDR2: MGHRA, YSYEKL. This CDR3 has 17 residues. The CDR3 DNA sequence: TGCGCCAGCAGCCAAGGACTAGCGGGGTTCGCCTCCTACGAGCAGTACTTC. As protein: CASSQGLAGFASYEQYF.

This chain connects TRBV2 to TRBJ1-1; D is uncertain. CDR1 SNHLY and CDR2 FYNNEI come from the germline V gene. The V gene lost 4 bases and the J gene lost 0 bases, with 6 bases spanning the gap. The CDR3 contains 13 residues. In DNA form, the CDR3 reads TGTGCCAGCAGTGGACCGTTGAACACTGAAGCTTTCTTT. Translation: CASSGPLNTEAFF.

V is TRBV6-1 and J is TRBJ2-7, with D uncertain. V dropped 3 bases and J dropped 0 bases, with 9 bases sitting between them. CDR1 and CDR2 from the germline V gene are MNHNS and SASEGT. The CDR3 covers 14 residues. CDR3 bases: TGTGCCAGCAGTGATCAACGGCTCTCCTACGAGCAGTACTTC. Protein product: CASSDQRLSYEQYF.

The genes are TRBV11-2 and TRBJ2-7, with 7 bases that match TRBD1. The CDR3 loop spans 12 amino acids. V was pared by 4 bases and J by 6 bases, with 3 bases of the junction left unmatched. Germline CDR1 SGHAT, CDR2 FQNNGV. The DNA of the CDR3 is TGTGCCAGCAGCTACGACAGGGCCGAGCAGTACTTC. This gives the protein CASSYDRAEQYF.